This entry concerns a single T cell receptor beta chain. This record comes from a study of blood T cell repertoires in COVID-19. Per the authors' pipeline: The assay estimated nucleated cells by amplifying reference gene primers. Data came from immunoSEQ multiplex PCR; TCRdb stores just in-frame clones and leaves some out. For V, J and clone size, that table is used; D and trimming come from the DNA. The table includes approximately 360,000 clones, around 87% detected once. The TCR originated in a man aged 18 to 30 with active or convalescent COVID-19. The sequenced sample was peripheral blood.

The CDR3 nucleotides are TGCGCCAGCAGCCAAGATCTTGGGACAGGGCAGTTCTTC. It codes for CASSQDLGTGQFF. The genes are TRBV4-3 and TRBJ2-1; 8 bases align to TRBD1. Trimming removed 0 bases from V and 12 bases from J; junction bases left unmatched: 4. The germline gives CDR1 LGHNA, CDR2 YSLEER. CDR3 size: 13 residues.